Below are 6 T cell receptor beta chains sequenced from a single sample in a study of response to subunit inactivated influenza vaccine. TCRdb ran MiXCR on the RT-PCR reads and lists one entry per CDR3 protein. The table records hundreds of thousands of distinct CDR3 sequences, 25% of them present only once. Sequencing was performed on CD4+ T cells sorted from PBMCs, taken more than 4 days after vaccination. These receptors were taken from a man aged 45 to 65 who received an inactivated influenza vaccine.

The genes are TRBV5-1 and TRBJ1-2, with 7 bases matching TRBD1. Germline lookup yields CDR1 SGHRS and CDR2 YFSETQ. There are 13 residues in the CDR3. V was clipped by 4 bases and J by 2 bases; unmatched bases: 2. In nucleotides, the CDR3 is TGCGCCAGCAGCCAGGGACAGAACTATGGCTACACCTTC. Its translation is CASSQGQNYGYTF.

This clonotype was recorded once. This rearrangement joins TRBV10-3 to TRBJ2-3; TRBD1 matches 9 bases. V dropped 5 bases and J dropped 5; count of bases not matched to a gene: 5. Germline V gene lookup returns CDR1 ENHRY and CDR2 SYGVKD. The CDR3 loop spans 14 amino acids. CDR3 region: CAISSDRGIDTQYF. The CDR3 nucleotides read TGTGCCATCAGTTCGGACAGGGGCATAGATACGCAGTATTTT.

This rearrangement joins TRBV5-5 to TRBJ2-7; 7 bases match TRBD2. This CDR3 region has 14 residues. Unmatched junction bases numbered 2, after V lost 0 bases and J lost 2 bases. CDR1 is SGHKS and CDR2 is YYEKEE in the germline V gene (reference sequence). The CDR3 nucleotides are TGTGCCAGCAGCTTGGGAGGACTAGCCTACGAGCAGTACTTC. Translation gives CASSLGGLAYEQYF. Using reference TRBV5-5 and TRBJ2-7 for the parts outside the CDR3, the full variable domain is DAGVTQSPTHLIKTRGQQVTLRCSPISGHKSVSWYQQVLGQGPQFIFQYYEKEERGRGNFPDRFSARQFPNYSSELNVNALLLGDSALYLCASSLGGLAYEQYFGPGTRLTVT.

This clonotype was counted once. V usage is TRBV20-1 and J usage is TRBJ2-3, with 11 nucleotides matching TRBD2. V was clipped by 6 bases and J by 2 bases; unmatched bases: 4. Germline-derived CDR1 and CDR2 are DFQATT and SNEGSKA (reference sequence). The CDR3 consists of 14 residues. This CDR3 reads CSAVAGGVTDTQYF. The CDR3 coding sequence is TGCAGTGCCGTAGCGGGGGGGGTCACAGATACGCAGTATTTT.

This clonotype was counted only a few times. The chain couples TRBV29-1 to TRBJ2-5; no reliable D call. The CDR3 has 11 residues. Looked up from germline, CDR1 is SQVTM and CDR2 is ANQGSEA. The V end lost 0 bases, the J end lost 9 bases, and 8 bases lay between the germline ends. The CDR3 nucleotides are TGCAGCGTTGAAGATATGGCGGCCCAGTACTTC. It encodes CSVEDMAAQYF. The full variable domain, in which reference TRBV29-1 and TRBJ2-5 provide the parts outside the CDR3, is SAVISQKPSRDICQRGTSLTIQCQVDSQVTMMFWYRQQPGQSLTLIATANQGSEATYESGFVIDKFPISRPNLTFSTLTVSNMSPEDSSIYLCSVEDMAAQYFGPGTRLLVL.

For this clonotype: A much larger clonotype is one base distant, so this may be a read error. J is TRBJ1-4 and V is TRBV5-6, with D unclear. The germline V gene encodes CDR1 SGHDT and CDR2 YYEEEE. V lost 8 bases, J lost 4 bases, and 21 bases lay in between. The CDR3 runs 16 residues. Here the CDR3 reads CARTRTFTGINEKLFF. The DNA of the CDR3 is TGTGCCAGAACCCGGACGTTCACGGGGATTAATGAAAAACTGTTTTTT. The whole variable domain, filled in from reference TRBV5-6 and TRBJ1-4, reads DAGVTQSPTHLIKTRGQQVTLRCSPKSGHDTVSWYQQALGQGPQFIFQYYEEEERQRGNFPDRFSGHQFPNYSSELNVNALLLGDSALYLCARTRTFTGINEKLFFGSGTQLSVL.